Given below is one TCR beta chain in context. Its cognate antigen is unknown. This record belongs to a study of cytomegalovirus exposure and HLA in healthy donors. Study observations and caveats: In a later analysis, DRB1 alleles had the most associated TCRs; HLA-C alleles the fewest.

Primers included in the PCR were 60 Vbeta and 13 Jbeta primers. The table came from immunoSEQ multiplex PCR; TCRdb's copy has only in-frame clones and leaves some out. The sample contains about 83,000 clones, approximately 75% of which appear only once. Trimming removed 5 bases from V and 2 bases from J, with 16 bases in between. Germline CDR1 and CDR2: SEHNR and FQNEAQ (reference sequence). The CDR3 loop spans 15 amino acids. The receptor comes from a man in his 60s in good health and CMV-seronegative. Sequencing was done on a sample of PBMCs. The rearrangement joins TRBV7-9 to TRBJ2-7; TRBD1 might be the D (8 bases). The CDR3 region is CASSGQRGQAYEQYF. CDR3 nucleotide sequence: TGTGCCAGCAGCGGGCAGCGGGGACAGGCCTACGAGCAGTACTTC.